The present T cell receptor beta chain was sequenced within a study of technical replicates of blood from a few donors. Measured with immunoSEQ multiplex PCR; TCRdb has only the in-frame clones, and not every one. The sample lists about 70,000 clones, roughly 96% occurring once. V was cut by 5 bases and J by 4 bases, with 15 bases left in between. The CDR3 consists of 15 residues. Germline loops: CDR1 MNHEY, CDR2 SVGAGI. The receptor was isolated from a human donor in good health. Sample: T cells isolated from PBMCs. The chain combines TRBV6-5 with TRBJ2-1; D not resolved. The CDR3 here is CASSLVHLSYNEQFF. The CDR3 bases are TGTGCCAGCAGTCTAGTCCACCTGAGTTACAATGAGCAGTTCTTC.